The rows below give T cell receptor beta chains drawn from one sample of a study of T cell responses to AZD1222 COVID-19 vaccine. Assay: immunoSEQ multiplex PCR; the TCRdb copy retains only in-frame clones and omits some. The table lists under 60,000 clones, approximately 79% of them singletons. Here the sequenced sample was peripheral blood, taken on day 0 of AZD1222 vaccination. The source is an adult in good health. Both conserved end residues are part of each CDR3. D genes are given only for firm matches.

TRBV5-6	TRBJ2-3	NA	TGTGCCAGCAGCTTGGGTGGGTGGGGTAGCACAGATACGCAGTATTTT	CASSLGGWGSTDTQYF
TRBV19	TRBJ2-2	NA	TGTGCCAGTAGATCAGGGTCCGCGAACACCGGGGAGCTGTTTTTT	CASRSGSANTGELFF
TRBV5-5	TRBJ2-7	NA	TGTGCCAGCACCCAACAAACAGGACGTAGCTCCTACGAGCAGTACTTC	CASTQQTGRSSYEQYF
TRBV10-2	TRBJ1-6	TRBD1	TGCGCCAGCCGGCAGGGGGGTAATTCACCCCTCCACTTT	CASRQGGNSPLHF
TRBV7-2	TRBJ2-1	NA	TGTGCCAGCAGCTTACGGCCAGGGCTCAATGAGCAGTTCTTC	CASSLRPGLNEQFF
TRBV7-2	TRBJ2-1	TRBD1	TGTGCCAGCAGCTTAAATTCGGCAAGGGGGCTCAATGAGCAGTTCTTC	CASSLNSARGLNEQFF
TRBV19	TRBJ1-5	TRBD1	TGTGCCAGTAAACTGGAGGGGGCGTTTCAGCCCCAGCATTTT	CASKLEGAFQPQHF
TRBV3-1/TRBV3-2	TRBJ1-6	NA	TGTGCCAGCAGCCTCCTGGGTGGTGAGAATTCACCCCTCCACTTT	CASSLLGGENSPLHF
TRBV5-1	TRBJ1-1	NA	TGCGCCAGCAGCTTCAACGGGAACACTGAAGCTTTCTTT	CASSFNGNTEAFF
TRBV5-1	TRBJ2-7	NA	TGCGCCAGCAGCAAGGGGGTAGTAGGCGGGGGAAGTACCTACGAGCAGTACTTC	CASSKGVVGGGSTYEQYF
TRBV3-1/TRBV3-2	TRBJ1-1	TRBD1	TGTGCCAGCAGGTCAGGACAGGGGAGCACTGAAGCTTTCTTT	CASRSGQGSTEAFF